What follows describes a single T cell receptor (beta chain). Its antigen is not known. Deletions cut 7 bases from V and 4 bases from J, with 17 bases between. This CDR3 comprises 14 residues. The germline CDR1 and CDR2 sequences are ENHRY and SYGVKD. These data originate in a study of T cell responses to AZD1222 COVID-19 vaccine. Study details: Pooled in the analysis were second doses at about 4 or about 12 weeks. Notes on the study in general: Donors were mostly white British, more females; clonal diversity possibly underestimated.

Assay used: immunoSEQ multiplex PCR; TCRdb lists only in-frame clones, some missing. The sample shows about 140,000 clones, about 91% of them seen only once. The clonotype originates from an adult in good health. The source was peripheral blood, collected on day 0 of AZD1222 vaccination. The J gene is TRBJ2-7, the V gene TRBV10-3; perhaps TRBD2 as D (5 bases). Here the CDR3 reads CAIKNAGFGYEQYF. CDR3 coding DNA: TGTGCCATCAAAAACGCGGGTTTCGGGTACGAGCAGTACTTC.